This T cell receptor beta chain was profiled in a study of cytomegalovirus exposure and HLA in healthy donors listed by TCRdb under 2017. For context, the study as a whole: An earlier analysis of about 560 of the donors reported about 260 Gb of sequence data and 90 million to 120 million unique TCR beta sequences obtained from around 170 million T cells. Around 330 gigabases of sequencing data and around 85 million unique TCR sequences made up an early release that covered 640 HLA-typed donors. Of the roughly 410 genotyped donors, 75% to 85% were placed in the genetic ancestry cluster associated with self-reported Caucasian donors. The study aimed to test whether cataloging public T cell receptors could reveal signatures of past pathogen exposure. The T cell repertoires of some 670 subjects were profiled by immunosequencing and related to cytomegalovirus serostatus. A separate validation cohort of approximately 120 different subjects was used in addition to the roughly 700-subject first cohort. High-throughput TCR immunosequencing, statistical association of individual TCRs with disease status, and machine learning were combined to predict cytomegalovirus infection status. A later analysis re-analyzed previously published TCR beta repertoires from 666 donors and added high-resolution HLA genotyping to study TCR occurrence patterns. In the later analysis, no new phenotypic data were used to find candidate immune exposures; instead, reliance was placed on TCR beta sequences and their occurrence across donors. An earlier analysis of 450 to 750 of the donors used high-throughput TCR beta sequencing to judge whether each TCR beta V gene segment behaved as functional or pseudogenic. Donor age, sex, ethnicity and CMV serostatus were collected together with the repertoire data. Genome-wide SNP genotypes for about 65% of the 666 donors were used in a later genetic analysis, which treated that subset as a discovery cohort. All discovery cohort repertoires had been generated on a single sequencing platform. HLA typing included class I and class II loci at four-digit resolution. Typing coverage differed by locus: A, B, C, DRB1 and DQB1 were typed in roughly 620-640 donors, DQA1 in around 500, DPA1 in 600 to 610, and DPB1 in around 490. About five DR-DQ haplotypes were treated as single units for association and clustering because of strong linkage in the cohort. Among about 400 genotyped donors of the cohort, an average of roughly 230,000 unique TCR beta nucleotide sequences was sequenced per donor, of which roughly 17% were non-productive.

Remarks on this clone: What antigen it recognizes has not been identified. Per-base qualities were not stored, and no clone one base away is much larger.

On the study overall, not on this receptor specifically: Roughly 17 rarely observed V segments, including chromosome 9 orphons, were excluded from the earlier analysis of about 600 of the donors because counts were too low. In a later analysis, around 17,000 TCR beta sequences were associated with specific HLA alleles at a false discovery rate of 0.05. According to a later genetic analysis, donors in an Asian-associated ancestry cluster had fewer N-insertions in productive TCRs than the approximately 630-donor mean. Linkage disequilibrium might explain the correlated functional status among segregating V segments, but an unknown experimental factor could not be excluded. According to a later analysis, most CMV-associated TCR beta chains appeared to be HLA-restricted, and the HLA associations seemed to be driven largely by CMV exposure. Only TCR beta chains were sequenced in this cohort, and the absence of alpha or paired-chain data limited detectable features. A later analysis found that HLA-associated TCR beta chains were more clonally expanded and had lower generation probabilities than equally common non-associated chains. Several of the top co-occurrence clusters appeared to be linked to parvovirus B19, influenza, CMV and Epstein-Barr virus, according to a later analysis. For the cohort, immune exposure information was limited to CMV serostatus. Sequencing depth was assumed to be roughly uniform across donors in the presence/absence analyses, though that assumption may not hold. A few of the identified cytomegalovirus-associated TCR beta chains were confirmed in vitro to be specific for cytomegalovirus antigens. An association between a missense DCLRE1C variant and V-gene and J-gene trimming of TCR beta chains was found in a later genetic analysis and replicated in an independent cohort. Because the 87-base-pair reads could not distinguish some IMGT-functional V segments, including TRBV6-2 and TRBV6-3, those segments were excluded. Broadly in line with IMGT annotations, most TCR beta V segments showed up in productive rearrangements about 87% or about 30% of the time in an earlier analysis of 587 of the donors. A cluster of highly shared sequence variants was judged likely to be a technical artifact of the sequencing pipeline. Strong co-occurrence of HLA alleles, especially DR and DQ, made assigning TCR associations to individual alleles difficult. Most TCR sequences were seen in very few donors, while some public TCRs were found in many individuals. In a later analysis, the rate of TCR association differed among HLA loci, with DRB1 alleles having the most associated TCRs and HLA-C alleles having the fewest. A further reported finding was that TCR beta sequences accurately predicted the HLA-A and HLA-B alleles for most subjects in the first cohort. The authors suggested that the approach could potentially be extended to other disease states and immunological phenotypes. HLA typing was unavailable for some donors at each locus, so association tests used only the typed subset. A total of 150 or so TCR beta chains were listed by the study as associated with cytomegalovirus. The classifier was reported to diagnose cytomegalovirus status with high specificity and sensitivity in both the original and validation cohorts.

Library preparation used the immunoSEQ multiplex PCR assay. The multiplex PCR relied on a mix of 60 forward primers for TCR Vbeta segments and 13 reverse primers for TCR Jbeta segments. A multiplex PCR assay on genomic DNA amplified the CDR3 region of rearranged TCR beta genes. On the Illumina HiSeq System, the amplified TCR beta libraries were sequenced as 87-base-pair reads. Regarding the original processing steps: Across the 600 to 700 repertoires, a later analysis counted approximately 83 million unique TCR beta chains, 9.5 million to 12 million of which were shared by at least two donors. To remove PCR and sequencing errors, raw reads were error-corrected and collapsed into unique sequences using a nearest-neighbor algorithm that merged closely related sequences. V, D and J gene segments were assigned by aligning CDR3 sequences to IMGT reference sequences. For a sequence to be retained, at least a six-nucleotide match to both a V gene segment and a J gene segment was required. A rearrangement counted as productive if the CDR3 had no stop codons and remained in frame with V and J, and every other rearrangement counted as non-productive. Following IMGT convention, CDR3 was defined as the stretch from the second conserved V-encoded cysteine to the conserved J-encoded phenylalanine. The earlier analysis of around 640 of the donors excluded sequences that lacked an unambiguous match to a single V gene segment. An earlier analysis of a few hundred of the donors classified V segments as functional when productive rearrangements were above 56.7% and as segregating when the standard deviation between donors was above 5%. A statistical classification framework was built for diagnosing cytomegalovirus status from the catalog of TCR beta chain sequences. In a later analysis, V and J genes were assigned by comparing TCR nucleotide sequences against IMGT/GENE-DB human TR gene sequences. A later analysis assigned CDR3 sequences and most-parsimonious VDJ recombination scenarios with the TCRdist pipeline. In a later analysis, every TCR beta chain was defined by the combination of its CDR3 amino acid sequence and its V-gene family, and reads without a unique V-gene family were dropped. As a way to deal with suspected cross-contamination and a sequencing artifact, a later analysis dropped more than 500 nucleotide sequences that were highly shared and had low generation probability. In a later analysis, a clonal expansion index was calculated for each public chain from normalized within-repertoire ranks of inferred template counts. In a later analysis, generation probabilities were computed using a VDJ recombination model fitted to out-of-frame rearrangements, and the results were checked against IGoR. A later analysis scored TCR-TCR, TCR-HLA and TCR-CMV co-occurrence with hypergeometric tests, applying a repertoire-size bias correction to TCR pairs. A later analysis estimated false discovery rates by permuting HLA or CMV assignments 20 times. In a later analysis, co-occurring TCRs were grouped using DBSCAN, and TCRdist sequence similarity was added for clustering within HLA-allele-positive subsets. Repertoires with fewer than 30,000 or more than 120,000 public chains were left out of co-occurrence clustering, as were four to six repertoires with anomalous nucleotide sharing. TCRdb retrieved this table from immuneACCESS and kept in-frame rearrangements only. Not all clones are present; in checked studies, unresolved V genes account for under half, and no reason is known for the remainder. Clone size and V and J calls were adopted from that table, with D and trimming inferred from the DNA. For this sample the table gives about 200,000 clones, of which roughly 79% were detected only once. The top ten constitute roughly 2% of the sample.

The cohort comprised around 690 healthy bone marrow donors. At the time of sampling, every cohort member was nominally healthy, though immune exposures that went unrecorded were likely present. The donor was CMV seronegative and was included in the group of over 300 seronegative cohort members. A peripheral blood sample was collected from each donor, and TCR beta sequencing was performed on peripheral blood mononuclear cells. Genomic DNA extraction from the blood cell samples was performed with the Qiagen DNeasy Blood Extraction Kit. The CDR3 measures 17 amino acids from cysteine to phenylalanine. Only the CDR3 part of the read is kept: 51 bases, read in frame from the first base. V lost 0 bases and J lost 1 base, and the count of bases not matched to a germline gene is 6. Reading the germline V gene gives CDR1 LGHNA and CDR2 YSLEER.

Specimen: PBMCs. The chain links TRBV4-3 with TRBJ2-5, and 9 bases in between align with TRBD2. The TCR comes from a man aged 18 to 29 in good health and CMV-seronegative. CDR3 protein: CASSQDSGRGGQETQYF. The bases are TGCGCCAGCAGCCAAGATTCTGGGCGGGGGGGCCAAGAGACCCAGTACTTC.